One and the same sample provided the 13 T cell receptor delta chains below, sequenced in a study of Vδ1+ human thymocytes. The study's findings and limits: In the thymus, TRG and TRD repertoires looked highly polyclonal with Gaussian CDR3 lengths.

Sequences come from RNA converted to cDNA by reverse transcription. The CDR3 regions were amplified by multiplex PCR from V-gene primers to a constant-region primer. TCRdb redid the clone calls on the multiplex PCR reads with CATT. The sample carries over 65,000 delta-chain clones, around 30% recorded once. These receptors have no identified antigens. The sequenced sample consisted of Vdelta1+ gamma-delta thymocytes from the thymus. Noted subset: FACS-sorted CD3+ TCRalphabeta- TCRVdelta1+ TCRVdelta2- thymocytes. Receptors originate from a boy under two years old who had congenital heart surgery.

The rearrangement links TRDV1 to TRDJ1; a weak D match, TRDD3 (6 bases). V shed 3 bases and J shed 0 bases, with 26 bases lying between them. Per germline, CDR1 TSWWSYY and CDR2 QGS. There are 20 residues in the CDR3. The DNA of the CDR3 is TGTGCTCTTGGGGATCCCTACCTCCCTCACCGGGGGGAGTACACCGATAAACTCATCTTT. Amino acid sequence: CALGDPYLPHRGEYTDKLIF.

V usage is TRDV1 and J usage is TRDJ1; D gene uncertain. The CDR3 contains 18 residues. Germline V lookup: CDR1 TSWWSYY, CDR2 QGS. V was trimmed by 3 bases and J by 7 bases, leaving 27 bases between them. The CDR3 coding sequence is TGTGCTCTTGGGGATCCGCGTTTCGTACACCCACCGGCCGGTAAACTCATCTTT. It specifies CALGDPRFVHPPAGKLIF.

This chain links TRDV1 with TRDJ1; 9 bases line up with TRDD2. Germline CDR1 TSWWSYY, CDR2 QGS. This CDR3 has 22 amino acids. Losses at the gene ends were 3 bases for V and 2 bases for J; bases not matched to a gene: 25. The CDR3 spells CALGDFPLPTVAGGVPTDKLIF. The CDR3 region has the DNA TGTGCTCTTGGGGACTTCCCCCTTCCTACCGTTGCTGGGGGGGTCCCAACCGATAAACTCATCTTT.

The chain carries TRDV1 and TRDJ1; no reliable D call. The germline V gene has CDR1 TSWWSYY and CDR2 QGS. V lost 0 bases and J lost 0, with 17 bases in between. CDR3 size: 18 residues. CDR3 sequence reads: CALGELEKLIPYTDKLIF. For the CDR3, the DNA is TGTGCTCTTGGGGAACTAGAGAAACTCATTCCGTACACCGATAAACTCATCTTT.

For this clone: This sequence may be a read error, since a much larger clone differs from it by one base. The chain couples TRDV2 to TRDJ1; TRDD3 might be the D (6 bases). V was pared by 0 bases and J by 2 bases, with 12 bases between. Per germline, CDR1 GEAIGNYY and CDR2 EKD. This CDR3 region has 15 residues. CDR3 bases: TGTGCCTGTGACACCGTACCGGGGGGAACCGATAAACTCATCTTT. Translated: CACDTVPGGTDKLIF.

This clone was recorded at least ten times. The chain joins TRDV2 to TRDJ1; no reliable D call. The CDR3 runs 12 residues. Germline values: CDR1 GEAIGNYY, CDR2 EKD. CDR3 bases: TGTTCTGGTGGCAACCACGCCGATAAACTCATCTTT. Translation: CSGGNHADKLIF.

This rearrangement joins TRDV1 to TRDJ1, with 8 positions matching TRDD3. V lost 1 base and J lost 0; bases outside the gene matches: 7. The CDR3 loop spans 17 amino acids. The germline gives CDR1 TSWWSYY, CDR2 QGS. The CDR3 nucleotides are TGTGCTCTTGGGGAACCTTGTGGGGATACCAACACCGATAAACTCATCTTT. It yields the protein CALGEPCGDTNTDKLIF.

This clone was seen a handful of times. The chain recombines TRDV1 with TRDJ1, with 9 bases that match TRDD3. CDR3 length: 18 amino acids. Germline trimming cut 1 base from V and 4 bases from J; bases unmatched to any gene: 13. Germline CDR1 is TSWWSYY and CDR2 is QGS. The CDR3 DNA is TGTGCTCTTGGGGAACCCCTCCTACCGGGGGGATACTGCGATAAACTCATCTTT. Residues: CALGEPLLPGGYCDKLIF.

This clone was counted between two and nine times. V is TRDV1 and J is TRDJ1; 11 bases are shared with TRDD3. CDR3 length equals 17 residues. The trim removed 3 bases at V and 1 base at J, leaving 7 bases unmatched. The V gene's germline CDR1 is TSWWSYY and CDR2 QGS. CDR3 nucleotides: TGTGCTCTTGGGGACGCGTACTGGGGGATAATCACCGATAAACTCATCTTT. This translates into CALGDAYWGIITDKLIF.

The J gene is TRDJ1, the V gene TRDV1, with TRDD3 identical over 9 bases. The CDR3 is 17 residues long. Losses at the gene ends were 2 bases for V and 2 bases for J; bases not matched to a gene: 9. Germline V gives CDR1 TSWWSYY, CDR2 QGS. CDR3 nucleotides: TGTGCTCTTGGGGAAACCCCGCGGGGGATACAAACCGATAAACTCATCTTT. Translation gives CALGETPRGIQTDKLIF.

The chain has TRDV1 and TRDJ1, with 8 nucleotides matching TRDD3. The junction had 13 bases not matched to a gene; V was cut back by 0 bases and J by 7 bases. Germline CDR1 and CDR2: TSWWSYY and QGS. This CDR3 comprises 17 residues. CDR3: CALGELRTTGGTGKLIF. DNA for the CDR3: TGTGCTCTTGGGGAACTACGAACTACTGGGGGGACAGGTAAACTCATCTTT.

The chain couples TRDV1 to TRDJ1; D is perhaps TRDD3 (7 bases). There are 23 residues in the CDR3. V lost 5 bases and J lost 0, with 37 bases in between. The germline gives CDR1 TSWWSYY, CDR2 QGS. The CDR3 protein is CALGIMEPSPLGRLYLNTDKLIF. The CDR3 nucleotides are TGTGCTCTTGGGATTATGGAACCTTCCCCACTGGGGAGGTTATATCTGAACACCGATAAACTCATCTTT.

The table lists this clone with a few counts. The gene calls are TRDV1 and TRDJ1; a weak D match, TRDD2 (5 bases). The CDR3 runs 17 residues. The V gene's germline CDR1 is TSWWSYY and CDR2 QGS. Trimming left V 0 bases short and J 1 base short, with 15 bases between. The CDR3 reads CALGELQFLRPTDKLIF. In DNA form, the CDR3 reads TGTGCTCTTGGGGAACTCCAATTCCTTCGCCCCACCGATAAACTCATCTTT.